The rows below give T cell receptor beta chains drawn from one sample of a study of blood T cell repertoires in COVID-19. Repertoires were generated with immunoSEQ multiplex PCR, while TCRdb's copy carries only in-frame clones and drops some. The data show a few hundred thousand clones, about nine tenths seen once. Sequenced: peripheral blood. The origin of the receptors is a woman under 40 with COVID-19, enrolled during active disease. CDR3s include the opening cysteine and the closing phenylalanine or tryptophan. The order of the fields is D gene, clone size, V gene, J gene, CDR3 protein, CDR3 DNA. A D gene is named only where the DNA matches it firmly. Rows give clone size only sometimes, using once, few, many, or a class for an expanded clone.

-	-	TRBV15	TRBJ1-2	CATSRDILRNYGYTF	TGTGCCACCAGCAGAGATATTTTACGGAACTATGGCTACACCTTC
-	-	TRBV5-1	TRBJ2-3	CASSYQGTTTDTQYF	TGCGCCAGCAGCTACCAGGGGACGACCACAGATACGCAGTATTTT
-	-	TRBV11-3	TRBJ2-3	CASSPQASTDTQYF	TGTGCCAGCAGCCCGCAGGCTAGCACAGATACGCAGTATTTT
-	-	TRBV28	TRBJ1-1	CASSLGRVNTEAFF	TGTGCCAGCAGTTTGGGCAGGGTTAACACTGAAGCTTTCTTT
-	-	TRBV19	TRBJ1-1	CASSPPGRGPTEAFF	TGTGCCAGTAGTCCCCCCGGGAGGGGACCCACTGAAGCTTTCTTT
-	-	TRBV2	TRBJ2-6	CASYDRDSGANVLTF	TGTGCCAGCTACGATCGGGACTCTGGGGCCAACGTCCTGACTTTC
TRBD1	-	TRBV29-1	TRBJ2-1	CSVGPGQGSYNEQFF	TGCAGCGTAGGTCCGGGACAGGGGTCCTACAATGAGCAGTTCTTC
-	-	TRBV27	TRBJ1-1	CASSSLLGGLNTEAFF	TGTGCCAGCAGTTCCCTTTTGGGGGGGTTGAACACTGAAGCTTTCTTT
TRBD1	-	TRBV30	TRBJ1-5	CAWSLTGSGQPQHF	TGTGCCTGGAGTTTGACAGGGAGTGGCCAGCCCCAGCATTTT
TRBD1	-	TRBV2	TRBJ1-4	CASRGTARNEKLFF	TGTGCCAGCAGGGGGACAGCGCGGAATGAAAAACTGTTTTTT
-	few	TRBV4-1	TRBJ1-5	CASSQGGGSNQPQHF	TGCGCCAGCAGCCAAGGAGGAGGGTCTAATCAGCCCCAGCATTTT
TRBD2	-	TRBV9	TRBJ2-3	CASSAVSGGTDTQYF	TGTGCCAGCAGCGCCGTTTCGGGAGGAACAGATACGCAGTATTTT
TRBD1	few	TRBV25-1	TRBJ2-5	CASSDSGTGGETQYF	TGTGCCAGCAGTGACTCCGGGACAGGGGGCGAGACCCAGTACTTC
-	-	TRBV2	TRBJ1-2	CASSAGRTNYGYTF	TGTGCCAGCAGTGCTGGGCGAACTAACTATGGCTACACCTTC
TRBD2	-	TRBV12-5	TRBJ2-2	CASGLVASGRAGELFF	TGTGCTAGTGGTTTGGTTGCTAGCGGGAGAGCCGGGGAGCTGTTTTTT
TRBD1	-	TRBV30	TRBJ1-5	CAWGRTGDQPQHF	TGTGCCTGGGGAAGAACAGGGGATCAGCCCCAGCATTTT
-	-	TRBV5-4	TRBJ2-1	CASSGRDNEQFF	TGTGCCAGCAGCGGTCGGGACAATGAGCAGTTCTTC
-	-	TRBV5-6	TRBJ2-2	CASSLAGVSTGELFF	TGTGCCAGCAGCTTGGCGGGAGTCAGCACCGGGGAGCTGTTTTTT
TRBD2	-	TRBV7-8	TRBJ2-5	CASSLALRLAGEETQYF	TGTGCCAGCAGCTTAGCGCTTCGTCTAGCGGGAGAAGAGACCCAGTACTTC
TRBD2	-	TRBV19	TRBJ2-7	CASSMATSGSYEQYF	TGTGCCAGTAGTATGGCGACTAGCGGTTCCTACGAGCAGTACTTC
-	few	TRBV11-1	TRBJ1-1	CASSGDRLNTEAFF	TGTGCCAGCAGCGGTGACAGACTGAACACTGAAGCTTTCTTT
-	-	TRBV18	TRBJ2-1	CASSPGTPQSFNEQFF	TGTGCCAGCTCACCCGGGACTCCCCAGAGCTTCAATGAGCAGTTCTTC
TRBD1	once	TRBV5-1	TRBJ1-1	CASSSIQGGTEAFF	TGCGCCAGCAGCTCAATACAGGGGGGAACTGAAGCTTTCTTT
-	-	TRBV19	TRBJ1-2	CASSTRAINYGYTF	TGTGCCAGTAGTACCAGGGCTATTAACTATGGCTACACCTTC
-	-	TRBV7-2	TRBJ2-5	CASSLSTGVGETQYF	TGTGCCAGCAGCTTATCAACGGGGGTTGGAGAGACCCAGTACTTC